This T cell receptor (beta chain) is drawn from a study of blood T cell repertoires in COVID-19. On the study more broadly: Specimens from acute and convalescent COVID-19 originated in the United States, Italy and Spain. PBMCs, B-cell-depleted T cells, or T cells provided the cDNA or gDNA that made up the material.

Under the authors' procedure: Nucleated cell number was recorded as an estimate derived from reference gene primer amplification. Method: immunoSEQ multiplex PCR; TCRdb's copy keeps in-frame clones and lacks some. D and trimming were read from the DNA, whereas the V and J calls and clone size are those reported in that table. The data hold fewer than 200,000 clones, with around 87% observed a single time. This CDR3 spans 19 amino acids. The V gene's germline CDR1 is SGHVS and CDR2 FQNEAQ. V lost 1 base and J 2 bases, leaving 18 bases between the germline ends. The receptor comes from a man in his forties or fifties with active or convalescent COVID-19. The rearrangement joins TRBV7-8 to TRBJ2-6; D might be TRBD2 (6 bases). Sample: peripheral blood. The CDR3 DNA reads TGTGCCAGCAGCTTAGAGTGGGCCGGGACTGCTCCTGGGGCCAACGTCCTGACTTTC. This codes for CASSLEWAGTAPGANVLTF.